The 30 T cell receptor beta chains in this list originate from one sample, sequenced in a study of shared clonotypes between healthy human individuals. Libraries were prepared by immunoSEQ multiplex PCR; TCRdb keeps only in-frame clonotypes and omits some of them. The table lists 1,400,000 or so clones, about 98.5% of them singletons. The sample comprised naive CD4+ T cells sorted from blood. The subset denotes: CD45RA+ positively selected. These receptors all come from a man younger than 45 in good health.

The chain uses TRBV6-6 and TRBJ1-5; D unresolved. Looked up from germline, CDR1 is MNHNY and CDR2 is SVGAGI (reference sequence). CDR3 length equals 16 residues. The germline V and J ends were trimmed by 0 bases and 9 bases, with 18 bases remaining between them. The CDR3 loop is CASSYSPPSSSSPQHF. Here the CDR3 DNA reads TGTGCCAGCAGTTACTCGCCCCCATCATCATCGTCGCCCCAGCATTTT.

V is TRBV28 and J is TRBJ1-4; D remains unclear. This CDR3 contains 12 residues. V lost 10 bases, J lost 8 bases, and 14 bases lay in between. Germline CDR1 is MDHEN and CDR2 is SYDVKM. The CDR3 is CATETGNEKLFF. Written as DNA, the CDR3 is TGTGCCACGGAGACCGGGAACGAAAAACTGTTTTTT.

This clone has just one count. CDR3 sequence: CASSEPERRGYTF. CDR3 coding DNA: TGCGCCAGCAGTGAGCCAGAACGGCGCGGCTACACCTTC. The J gene is TRBJ1-2, the V gene TRBV10-2; no reliable D call. Per the germline V gene, CDR1 is WSHSY and CDR2 is SAAADI. This CDR3 spans 13 amino acids. Trimming shortened V by 2 bases and J by 8 bases, and 12 bases separated the two germline ends.

The CDR3 spells CASSQEFGRGLWGQFF. The CDR3 bases are TGCGCCAGCAGCCAAGAATTCGGGCGGGGACTCTGGGGGCAGTTCTTC. This sequence joins TRBV4-1 and TRBJ2-1; D perhaps matches TRBD2 (6 bases). Germline CDR1 is MGHRA and CDR2 is YSYEKL. The CDR3 spans 16 residues. V lost 0 bases to trimming and J lost 12 bases, with 21 bases between them.

V is TRBV6-1 and J is TRBJ1-4; D is uncertain. The germline V and J ends were trimmed by 1 base and 12 bases, with 12 bases remaining between them. CDR1 is MNHNS, CDR2 SASEGT, per germline. The CDR3 sequence is 13 residues long. CDR3 amino acids: CASSEVGPTQLFF. CDR3 coding DNA: TGTGCCAGCAGTGAAGTAGGACCGACTCAACTGTTTTTT.

This rearrangement joins TRBV7-2 to TRBJ1-1, with D hard to call. Trimming took off 10 bases at V and 5 bases at J, with 17 bases between the two ends. In germline, CDR1 is SGHTA, CDR2 FQGNSA. This CDR3 spans 13 amino acids. In DNA, the CDR3 is TGTGCCACGGCAACGACGGTGGGGACTGAAGCTTTCTTT. This gives the protein CATATTVGTEAFF.

The chain combines TRBV27 with TRBJ2-1, with D perhaps matching TRBD1 (6 bases). Deletions cut 5 bases from V and 0 bases from J, with 11 bases between. The CDR3 has 15 amino acids. From germline, CDR1 is MNHEY and CDR2 SMNVEV (reference sequence). CDR3 nucleotide sequence: TGTGCCAGCAGTGGCTTACAGGGCTCCTACAATGAGCAGTTCTTC. Translating it yields CASSGLQGSYNEQFF.

The chain couples TRBV5-1 to TRBJ2-1; 8 nucleotides agree with TRBD1. The V segment lost 2 bases and the J segment 6 bases; nucleotides outside the gene matches: 16. CDR3 length: 18 residues. Looked up from germline, CDR1 is SGHRS and CDR2 is YFSETQ. CDR3: CASSFHPRSGQEGNEQFF. The CDR3 DNA reads as TGCGCCAGCAGCTTCCATCCAAGGTCGGGACAGGAAGGCAATGAGCAGTTCTTC.

The chain joins TRBV9 to TRBJ2-1; 10 nucleotides align to TRBD1. V trimming: 1 base; J trimming: 9 bases; junction bases outside the gene matches: 7. CDR1 and CDR2 (germline): SGDLS, YYNGEE. This CDR3 region has 15 residues. The CDR3 loop reads CASSVLGTGAAEQFF. The CDR3 nucleotides are TGTGCCAGCAGCGTACTCGGGACAGGGGCAGCTGAGCAGTTCTTC.

The V gene is TRBV28, the J gene TRBJ1-1, with a tentative D call TRBD1 (5 bases). This CDR3 is 14 amino acids long. CDR1 is MDHEN, CDR2 SYDVKM, per germline. Trimming stripped 7 bases from V and 5 bases from J, with 17 bases between. Here the CDR3 DNA reads TGTGCCAGCAACAGCGGGGCAGAAGTAACTGAAGCTTTCTTT. This gives the protein CASNSGAEVTEAFF.

The rearrangement links TRBV19 to TRBJ2-7; no clear D. CDR1 is LNHDA and CDR2 is SQIVND in the germline V gene (reference sequence). This CDR3 contains 11 residues. Trimming took 7 bases from V and 5 from J, leaving 9 bases between them. The CDR3 here is CASKTANEQYF. CDR3 coding DNA: TGTGCCAGTAAGACGGCAAACGAGCAGTACTTC.

The rearrangement links TRBV19 to TRBJ2-7; D might be TRBD2 (5 bases). Deletions cut 3 bases from V and 0 bases from J, with 9 bases between. The CDR3 spans 14 residues. In germline, CDR1 is LNHDA, CDR2 SQIVND (reference sequence). CDR3 nucleotides: TGTGCCAGTAGTATCAAACGGGACTCCTACGAGCAGTACTTC. Amino acids: CASSIKRDSYEQYF. Filled out from reference TRBV19 and TRBJ2-7, the complete variable domain reads DGGITQSPKYLFRKEGQNVTLSCEQNLNHDAMYWYRQDPGQGLRLIYYSQIVNDFQKGDIAEGYSVSREKKESFPLTVTSAQKNPTAFYLCASSIKRDSYEQYFGPGTRLTVT.

This clone was observed a few times. This chain joins TRBV13 and TRBJ2-1; D not resolved. Trimming took off 6 bases at V and 5 bases at J, with 11 bases between the two ends. Germline CDR1 and CDR2: PRHDT and FYEKMQ (reference sequence). The CDR3 is 13 residues long. As DNA, the CDR3 is TGTGCCAGCAGTTTGACCCCGAACAATGAGCAGTTCTTC. Protein: CASSLTPNNEQFF.

This clone was recorded only once. The V and J genes are TRBV7-9 and TRBJ2-7; D could derive from TRBD1 or TRBD2 (7 bases each). Looked up from germline, CDR1 is SEHNR and CDR2 is FQNEAQ (reference sequence). Trimming stripped 3 bases from V and 0 bases from J, with 15 bases between. This CDR3 has 16 residues. CDR3 region: CASSFGRGRLSYEQYF. CDR3 DNA: TGTGCCAGCAGCTTTGGGAGGGGGCGGCTCTCCTACGAGCAGTACTTC.

This clone was observed once. V usage is TRBV18 and J usage is TRBJ1-2; 8 nucleotides align to TRBD1. The CDR3 consists of 13 residues. V was clipped by 5 bases and J by 6 bases; unmatched bases: 5. CDR1 and CDR2 from the germline V gene are KGHSH and LQKENI. In DNA, the CDR3 is TGTGCCAGCTCATCGGACAGGGTGCATGGCTACACCTTC. Translated, it gives CASSSDRVHGYTF.

This chain joins TRBV15 and TRBJ2-4, with D unclear. The CDR3 is made up of 17 amino acids. Per the germline V gene, CDR1 is LNHNV and CDR2 is YYDKDF (reference sequence). V lost 3 bases to trimming and J lost 7 bases, with 22 bases between them. CDR3 in amino acids: CATSSGLGSSVINIQYF. CDR3 in DNA: TGTGCCACCAGCAGTGGTCTCGGATCTTCGGTAATTAACATTCAGTACTTC.

CDR3 DNA sequence: TGTGCCAGCAGCGTAGAGGTTGGGGGGAGCGATGAGCAGTTCTTC. As protein: CASSVEVGGSDEQFF. V is TRBV9 and J is TRBJ2-1; possible D gene TRBD2, 6 bases. The CDR3 consists of 15 residues. V lost 0 bases, J lost 8 bases, and 15 bases lay in between. The germline gives CDR1 SGDLS, CDR2 YYNGEE.

This rearrangement joins TRBV28 to TRBJ2-3; 10 positions match TRBD2. J was trimmed by 3 bases and V by 5 bases; bases with no gene match: 11. Per germline, CDR1 MDHEN and CDR2 SYDVKM. This CDR3 is 17 amino acids long. As DNA, the CDR3 is TGTGCCAGCAGTCATGGGCTAGCGGGAGTTGGAACAGATACGCAGTATTTT. Translation gives CASSHGLAGVGTDTQYF.

The V and J genes are TRBV2 and TRBJ2-1; D is ambiguous. The CDR3 covers 13 residues. CDR1 SNHLY and CDR2 FYNNEI come from the germline V gene. The ends were cut back, 4 bases at V and 8 bases at J, with 12 bases in the middle. The CDR3 nucleotides are TGTGCCAGCAGTGGGGTTCTGGCAGATGAGCAGTTCTTC. Translating gives CASSGVLADEQFF.

J is TRBJ1-5 and V is TRBV9; D gene unclear. V was pared by 3 bases and J by 2 bases, with 9 bases between. The germline V gene encodes CDR1 SGDLS and CDR2 YYNGEE. The CDR3 runs 14 residues. This CDR3 is CASSADSRNQPQHF. CDR3 nucleotide sequence: TGTGCCAGCAGCGCCGACTCGCGCAATCAGCCCCAGCATTTT.

The rearrangement uses TRBV5-1 and TRBJ1-1; a possible D gene is TRBD1 (5 bases). Germline V gene sequence: CDR1 SGHRS, CDR2 YFSETQ. The CDR3 has 15 amino acids. Deletions cut 6 bases from V and 3 bases from J, with 18 bases between. DNA of the CDR3: TGCGCCAGCATCAGGGAGGGCGGAGCGTACACTGAAGCTTTCTTT. Translating gives CASIREGGAYTEAFF.

The V gene is TRBV5-6, the J gene TRBJ1-1; D not resolved. CDR3 length: 13 amino acids. The germline V gene encodes CDR1 SGHDT and CDR2 YYEEEE. Deletions cut 1 base from V and 1 base from J, with 5 bases between. In DNA, the CDR3 is TGTGCCAGCAGCTTGTGGGCGAACACTGAAGCTTTCTTT. Residues: CASSLWANTEAFF.

CDR3 nucleotide sequence: TGTGCCAGCAGCTTCGGTAGCCATGCGGGTTGGGAGCAGTACTTC. Translated: CASSFGSHAGWEQYF. This chain connects TRBV7-9 to TRBJ2-7; a possible D gene is TRBD2 (5 bases). Germline-derived CDR1 and CDR2 are SEHNR and FQNEAQ (reference sequence). The CDR3 has 15 residues. V was trimmed by 3 bases and J by 7 bases, leaving 19 bases between them.

With regard to this clone: This sample also contains other DNA sequences that code for the same CDR3. The chain has TRBV9 and TRBJ2-7; 8 nucleotides match TRBD2. Per germline, CDR1 SGDLS and CDR2 YYNGEE. V dropped 2 bases and J dropped 3; count of bases not matched to a gene: 4. This CDR3 contains 14 residues. The CDR3 here is CASSVGTRSYEQYF. Written as DNA, the CDR3 is TGTGCCAGCAGCGTTGGGACTAGAAGCTACGAGCAGTACTTC.

V and J are TRBV7-8 and TRBJ1-5, with TRBD1 matching over 8 bases. The CDR3 sequence is 18 residues long. CDR1 and CDR2 (germline): SGHVS, FQNEAQ. Trimming took 5 bases from V and 5 from J; bases not matched to a gene: 17. CDR3 amino acids: CASSRASLPAGGYQPQHF. CDR3 bases: TGTGCCAGCAGCCGGGCCTCTCTTCCGGCAGGGGGCTATCAGCCCCAGCATTTT.

This chain connects TRBV7-8 to TRBJ2-2; 10 bases map to TRBD2. This CDR3 has 15 residues. Losses at the gene ends were 2 bases for V and 5 bases for J; bases not matched to a gene: 2. CDR1 is SGHVS, CDR2 FQNEAQ, per germline. CDR3 bases: TGTGCCAGCAGCTTACTACTAGCGGGAACCGGGGAGCTGTTTTTT. Residues: CASSLLLAGTGELFF.

This chain connects TRBV7-8 to TRBJ2-7; D is uncertain. Germline lookup yields CDR1 SGHVS and CDR2 FQNEAQ. Deletions cut 1 base from V and 3 bases from J, with 10 bases between. CDR3 length equals 14 residues. In DNA, the CDR3 is TGTGCCAGCAGCTTAGACTTCCCCCACTACGAGCAGTACTTC. Translation gives CASSLDFPHYEQYF.

CDR3 in DNA: TGTGCCAGCAGCCCGGCCCCCGACAGGGTTCGTGAAAAACTGTTTTTT. It specifies CASSPAPDRVREKLFF. The V gene is TRBV5-5, the J gene TRBJ1-4; TRBD1 agrees at 7 bases. CDR3 size: 16 residues. The V gene's germline CDR1 is SGHKS and CDR2 YYEKEE (reference sequence). J was trimmed by 7 bases and V by 4 bases; bases with no gene match: 13.

Comment on this clone: Other DNA sequences in the sample encode the same CDR3. The V gene is TRBV9, the J gene TRBJ2-5; 13 bases are a match to TRBD2. V trimming: 2 bases; J trimming: 3 bases; junction bases outside the gene matches: 4. Germline values: CDR1 SGDLS, CDR2 YYNGEE. The CDR3 is made up of 16 amino acids. The CDR3 DNA follows: TGTGCCAGCAGCGTCGGACTAGCGGGAGTTGAAGAGACCCAGTACTTC. Translation: CASSVGLAGVEETQYF. Supplemented by reference TRBV9 and TRBJ2-5, the full variable domain reads DSGVTQTPKHLITATGQRVTLRCSPRSGDLSVYWYQQSLDQGLQFLIQYYNGEERAKGNILERFSAQQFPDLHSELNLSSLELGDSALYFCASSVGLAGVEETQYFGPGTRLLVL.

A single count supports this clone. In nucleotides, the CDR3 is TGTGCCAGTAGTACGGGACCAGGCTCCTACGAGCAGTACTTC. This translates into CASSTGPGSYEQYF. The chain has TRBV19 and TRBJ2-7; perhaps D is TRBD1 or TRBD2 (5 bases each). Germline-derived CDR1 and CDR2 are LNHDA and SQIVND (reference sequence). Trimming removed 4 bases at V and 0 bases at J, with 10 bases between. CDR3 length: 14 amino acids.